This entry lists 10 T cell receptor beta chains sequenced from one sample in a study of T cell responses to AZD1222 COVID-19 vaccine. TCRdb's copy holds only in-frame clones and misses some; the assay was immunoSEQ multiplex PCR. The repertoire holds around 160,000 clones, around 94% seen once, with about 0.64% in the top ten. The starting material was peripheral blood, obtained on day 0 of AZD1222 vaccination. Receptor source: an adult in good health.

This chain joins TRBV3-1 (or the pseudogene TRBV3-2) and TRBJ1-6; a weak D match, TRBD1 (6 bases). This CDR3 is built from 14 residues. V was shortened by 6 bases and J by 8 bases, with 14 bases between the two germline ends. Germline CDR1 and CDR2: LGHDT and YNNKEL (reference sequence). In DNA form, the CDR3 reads TGTGCCAGCAGTTCCGGACAGAGGCATTCACCCCTCCACTTT. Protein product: CASSSGQRHSPLHF.

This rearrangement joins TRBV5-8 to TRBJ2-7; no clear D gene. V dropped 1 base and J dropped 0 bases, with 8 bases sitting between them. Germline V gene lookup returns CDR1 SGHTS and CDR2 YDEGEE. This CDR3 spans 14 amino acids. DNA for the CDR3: TGTGCCAGCAGCTTGCGCTGGGGCTCCTACGAGCAGTACTTC. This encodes CASSLRWGSYEQYF.

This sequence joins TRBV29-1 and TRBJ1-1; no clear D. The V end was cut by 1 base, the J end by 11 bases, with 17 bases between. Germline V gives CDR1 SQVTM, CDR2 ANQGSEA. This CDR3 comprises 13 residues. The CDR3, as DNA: TGCAGCGTTGAAGGGAACTCACTCAACTGGGCTTTCTTT. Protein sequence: CSVEGNSLNWAFF.

The CDR3 DNA sequence: TGTGCCAGTAAGTCTAGCGGGAGGCCTCAACAAGAGACCCAGTACTTC. This gives the protein CASKSSGRPQQETQYF. V and J are TRBV19 and TRBJ2-5; 11 bases agree with TRBD2. There are 16 residues in the CDR3. Trimming at V came to 7 bases and at J to 2 bases, leaving 9 bases not matched to a gene. Germline assignment: CDR1 LNHDA and CDR2 SQIVND (reference sequence).

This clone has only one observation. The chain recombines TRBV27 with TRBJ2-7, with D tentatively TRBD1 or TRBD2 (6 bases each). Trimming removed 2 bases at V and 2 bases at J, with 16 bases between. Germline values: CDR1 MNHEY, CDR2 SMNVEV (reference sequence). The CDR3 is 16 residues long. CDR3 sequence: CASSLVSWGATYEQYF. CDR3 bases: TGTGCCAGCAGTTTAGTTTCTTGGGGGGCCACCTACGAGCAGTACTTC.

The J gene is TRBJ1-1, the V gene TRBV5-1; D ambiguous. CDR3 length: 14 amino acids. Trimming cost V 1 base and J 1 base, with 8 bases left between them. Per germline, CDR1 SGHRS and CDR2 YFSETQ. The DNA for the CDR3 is TGCGCCAGCAGCTTGTATGGGTCGAACACTGAAGCTTTCTTT. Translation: CASSLYGSNTEAFF. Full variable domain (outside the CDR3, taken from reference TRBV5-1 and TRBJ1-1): KAGVTQTPRYLIKTRGQQVTLSCSPISGHRSVSWYQQTPGQGLQFLFEYFSETQRNKGNFPGRFSGRQFSNSRSEMNVSTLELGDSALYLCASSLYGSNTEAFFGQGTRLTVV.

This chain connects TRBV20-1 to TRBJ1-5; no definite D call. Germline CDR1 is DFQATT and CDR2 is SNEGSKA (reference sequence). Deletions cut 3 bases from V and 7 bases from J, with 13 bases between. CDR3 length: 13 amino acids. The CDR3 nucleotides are TGCAGTGCTAGTCGAGGCGGGGAACAGCCCCAGCATTTT. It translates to CSASRGGEQPQHF.

CDR3 sequence reads: CASSLDRRPGELFF. CDR3 sequence (DNA): TGTGCCAGCAGCTTAGACCGCAGGCCCGGGGAGCTGTTTTTT. The rearrangement links TRBV7-6 to TRBJ2-2; D ambiguous. CDR1 SGHVS and CDR2 FNYEAQ come from the germline V gene. V lost 1 base and J lost 6, with 9 bases in between. CDR3 length: 14 amino acids. Supplemented by reference TRBV7-6 and TRBJ2-2, the full variable domain reads GAGVSQSPRYKVTKRGQDVALRCDPISGHVSLYWYRQALGQGPEFLTYFNYEAQQDKSGLPNDRFSAERPEGSISTLTIQRTEQRDSAMYRCASSLDRRPGELFFGEGSRLTVL.

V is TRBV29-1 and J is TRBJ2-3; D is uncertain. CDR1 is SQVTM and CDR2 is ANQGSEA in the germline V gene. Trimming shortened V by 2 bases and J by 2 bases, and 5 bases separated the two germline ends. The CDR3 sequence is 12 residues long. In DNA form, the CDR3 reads TGCAGCGTTGAATCCTCCACAGATACGCAGTATTTT. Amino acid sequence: CSVESSTDTQYF.

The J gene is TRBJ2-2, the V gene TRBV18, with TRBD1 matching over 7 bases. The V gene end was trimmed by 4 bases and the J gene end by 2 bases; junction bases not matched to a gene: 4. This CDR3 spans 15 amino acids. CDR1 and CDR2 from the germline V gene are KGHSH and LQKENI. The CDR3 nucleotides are TGTGCCAGCTCACACCGACAGGGAAACACCGGGGAGCTGTTTTTT. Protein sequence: CASSHRQGNTGELFF.